This is a list of T cell receptor beta chains from one sample in a study of cytomegalovirus exposure and HLA in healthy donors. TCRdb's copy holds only in-frame clones and misses some; the assay was immunoSEQ multiplex PCR. Seen here are over 100,000 clones, approximately 79% observed once, and the top ten hold approximately 0.99%. Sequenced material: PBMCs. The source is a male donor in good health and CMV-seronegative. CDR3s include the opening cysteine and the closing phenylalanine or tryptophan. A D gene is named only where the DNA matches it firmly. Rows give clone size only sometimes, using once, few, many, or a class for an expanded clone.

TRBD1,TRBJ1-1,TRBV6-5,-,CASSLGTGSTEAFF,TGTGCCAGCAGTTTAGGGACAGGAAGCACTGAAGCTTTCTTT
TRBD2,TRBJ2-1,TRBV30,-,CAWSYSLAGGHTEQFF,TGTGCCTGGAGTTACTCACTAGCGGGGGGGCATACTGAGCAGTTCTTC
TRBD2,TRBJ2-1,TRBV7-2,-,CASSYGTSGYNEQFF,TGTGCCAGCAGCTACGGGACTAGCGGCTACAATGAGCAGTTCTTC
TRBD1,TRBJ1-2,TRBV7-2,-,CASSLGGVLQGVYGYTF,TGTGCCAGCAGCTTGGGTGGGGTCCTCCAGGGGGTCTATGGCTACACCTTC
TRBD1,TRBJ2-5,TRBV4-3,-,CASSQGTGGRETQYF,TGCGCCAGCAGCCAAGGGACAGGGGGCAGGGAGACCCAGTACTTC
-,TRBJ1-2,TRBV18,-,CASSPPGRGDYGYTF,TGTGCCAGCTCACCCCCAGGGAGGGGAGACTATGGCTACACCTTC
-,TRBJ1-5,TRBV6-1,few,CASSEVGRAREPQHF,TGTGCCAGCAGTGAAGTGGGCAGGGCGAGAGAGCCCCAGCATTTT
-,TRBJ1-2,TRBV5-4,-,CASSPTQGANYGYTF,TGTGCCAGCAGCCCTACACAGGGAGCTAACTATGGCTACACCTTC
TRBD2,TRBJ2-2,TRBV5-5,once,CASSLGSGGNTGELFF,TGTGCCAGCAGCTTGGGTAGCGGGGGCAACACCGGGGAGCTGTTTTTT
-,TRBJ2-7,TRBV19,-,CASSMWTGSYEQYF,TGTGCCAGTAGTATGTGGACGGGGTCCTACGAGCAGTACTTC
TRBD1,TRBJ2-7,TRBV5-1,few,CASSPGTAHEQYF,TGCGCCAGCAGCCCGGGGACAGCCCACGAGCAGTACTTC
TRBD1,TRBJ1-2,TRBV4-3,-,CASSLDRAQGYTF,TGCGCCAGCAGCCTTGACAGGGCTCAAGGCTACACCTTC
TRBD2,TRBJ2-2,TRBV7-8,-,CASISLGTSGGNTGELFF,TGTGCCAGCATCTCGCTCGGGACTAGCGGGGGGAACACCGGGGAGCTGTTTTTT
-,TRBJ2-3,TRBV5-4,once,CASSLGERQGGDTQYF,TGTGCCAGCAGCTTGGGGGAACGGCAGGGGGGAGATACGCAGTATTTT
-,TRBJ2-3,TRBV7-8,-,CASSLFSTDTQYF,TGTGCCAGCAGCCTTTTTAGCACAGATACGCAGTATTTT
-,TRBJ2-2,TRBV7-9,-,CASSQLAMGLTGELFF,TGTGCCAGCAGTCAATTGGCGATGGGCCTCACCGGGGAGCTGTTTTTT
-,TRBJ1-5,TRBV7-8,-,CASSLGQTGLSNQPQHF,TGTGCCAGCAGCTTAGGCCAGACGGGTTTAAGCAATCAGCCCCAGCATTTT
-,TRBJ1-1,TRBV13,-,CASSFLSQNTEAFF,TGTGCCAGCAGCTTTCTAAGTCAGAACACTGAAGCTTTCTTT
-,TRBJ1-6,TRBV6-6,-,CASSFRTNSPLHF,TGTGCCAGCAGTTTTAGGACAAATTCACCCCTCCACTTT
TRBD1,TRBJ2-1,TRBV25-1,-,CASSDTQGSSYNEQFF,TGTGCCAGCAGTGACACACAGGGGAGCTCCTACAATGAGCAGTTCTTC
TRBD1,TRBJ1-1,TRBV6-5,-,CASRMTGITEAFF,TGTGCCAGCAGGATGACAGGGATCACTGAAGCTTTCTTT
-,TRBJ1-2,TRBV29-1,-,CSVEDRDLSRATF,TGCAGCGTTGAAGATCGGGACTTATCTAGAGCCACCTTC
-,TRBJ2-5,TRBV30,-,CALGEGGETQYF,TGTGCCCTGGGTGAGGGCGGAGAGACCCAGTACTTC
-,TRBJ2-5,TRBV1,-,CTLISIREETQYF,TGCACCCTGATATCCATTCGAGAGGAGACCCAGTACTTC
-,TRBJ2-5,TRBV5-5,-,CASSSPGPREETQYF,TGTGCCAGCAGCTCTCCGGGACCTCGGGAGGAGACCCAGTACTTC
-,TRBJ1-4,TRBV7-9,-,CAGQGYRLNEKLFF,TGTGCCGGCCAGGGGTACAGACTTAATGAAAAACTGTTTTTT
-,TRBJ1-6,TRBV11-3,-,CASSLDPGSSYNSPLHF,TGTGCCAGCAGCTTAGATCCCGGTAGCTCCTATAATTCACCCCTCCACTTT
-,TRBJ2-5,TRBV6-4,-,CASSDLPGETQYF,TGTGCCAGCAGTGACCTCCCAGGGGAGACCCAGTACTTC
-,TRBJ2-1,TRBV9,-,CASSRRGGSNNNEQFF,TGTGCCAGCAGCAGACGCGGGGGCAGCAATAACAATGAGCAGTTCTTC
TRBD2,TRBJ2-5,TRBV18,-,CASSPREAQETQYF,TGTGCCAGCTCACCCCGGGAGGCCCAAGAGACCCAGTACTTC
TRBD1,TRBJ1-5,TRBV5-1,-,CASSPGQGTSNQPQHF,TGCGCCAGCAGCCCCGGACAGGGGACAAGCAATCAGCCCCAGCATTTT
TRBD2,TRBJ2-3,TRBV7-9,-,CASSQVGGGASDTQYF,TGTGCCAGCAGCCAGGTTGGCGGGGGAGCCTCAGATACGCAGTATTTT
TRBD2,TRBJ2-6,TRBV13,-,CASSSLAGATSGANVLTF,TGTGCCAGCAGCTCCCTAGCGGGGGCCACCTCTGGGGCCAACGTCCTGACTTTC
TRBD2,TRBJ2-3,TRBV7-9,-,CASILTSGGANTQYF,TGTGCCAGCATCCTGACTAGCGGGGGGGCAAATACGCAGTATTTT
TRBD2,TRBJ2-1,TRBV7-9,-,CASIRTSSYNEQFF,TGTGCCAGCATCCGGACTAGCTCCTACAATGAGCAGTTCTTC
-,TRBJ1-6,TRBV5-6,-,CASSLAAGPSPLHF,TGTGCCAGCAGCTTGGCAGCAGGCCCATCACCCCTCCACTTT
TRBD1,TRBJ1-5,TRBV27,-,CASSTGLNQPQHF,TGTGCCAGCTCGACAGGGCTGAATCAGCCCCAGCATTTT
TRBD1,TRBJ2-7,TRBV6-6,-,CASSGTAYEQYF,TGTGCCAGCAGTGGGACAGCCTACGAGCAGTACTTC
-,TRBJ2-3,TRBV7-2,-,CASSPRRGHTQYF,TGTGCCAGCAGCCCTCGTAGGGGCCATACGCAGTATTTT
-,TRBJ2-1,TRBV7-3,-,CASSLKGGYNEQFF,TGTGCCAGCAGCTTAAAAGGGGGTTACAATGAGCAGTTCTTC
TRBD1,TRBJ1-2,TRBV5-1,-,CASSLEQGARGYTF,TGCGCCAGCAGCTTGGAGCAGGGGGCACGCGGCTACACCTTC